These 20 T cell receptor beta chains share one sample of origin, sequenced in a study of cytotoxic CD8 clonotypes in ibrutinib-treated CLL listed by TCRdb under 2021. The library relied on the immunoSEQ multiplex PCR assay. In TCRdb, the immuneACCESS table is reduced to in-frame sequences with V and J assigned. These tables do not hold every clone; where another copy was compared, an unresolved V gene accounts for under half, and the others remain unexplained. The sample table records about 20,000 clones; 75% of these occur just once. The ten largest clones add up to around 7.7% of the sample. Sequencing was performed on PBMCs, taken before ibrutinib treatment. The source is a human donor with chronic lymphocytic leukemia.

This clone turned up a few times. The V gene is TRBV7-3, the J gene TRBJ1-3, with a tentative D call TRBD1 (5 bases). CDR3 length equals 13 residues. Trimming cost V 4 bases and J 7 bases, with 11 bases left between them. Germline V lookup: CDR1 SGHTA, CDR2 FQGTGA. The CDR3 DNA reads as TGTGCCAGCAGCTCGGGGACGTACAACACCATATATTTT. This gives the protein CASSSGTYNTIYF.

The chain couples TRBV11-3 to TRBJ1-1, with a weak D call TRBD1 (6 bases). The length of the CDR3 is 14 residues. Germline CDR1 and CDR2: SGHNT and YENEEA. V lost 5 bases, J lost 1 base, and 11 bases lay in between. The CDR3 region has the DNA TGTGCCAGCAGCGCGGGGGGCACGAACACTGAAGCTTTCTTT. The encoded protein is CASSAGGTNTEAFF.

By frequency in the sample, this clone is medium-sized. The rearrangement joins TRBV5-1 to TRBJ1-6, with D uncertain. V dropped 0 bases and J dropped 4 bases, with 17 bases sitting between them. Germline V gene lookup returns CDR1 SGHRS and CDR2 YFSETQ. The CDR3 has 18 amino acids. CDR3 loop: CASSLAGITQAYNSPLHF. The CDR3 DNA sequence: TGCGCCAGCAGCTTGGCCGGGATCACTCAGGCTTATAATTCACCCCTCCACTTT.

The CDR3 here is CASSIASPNTEAFF. The CDR3 DNA follows: TGTGCCAGTAGTATAGCGAGTCCCAACACTGAAGCTTTCTTT. J is TRBJ1-1 and V is TRBV19, with unresolved D. The V gene's germline CDR1 is LNHDA and CDR2 SQIVND (reference sequence). Trimming took 1 base from V and 2 from J, leaving 8 bases between them. The CDR3 has 14 residues.

The chain employs TRBV7-9 and TRBJ2-7; 8 bases are a match to TRBD1. Trimming cost V 1 base and J 3 bases; bases outside gene matches: 14. CDR1 is SEHNR and CDR2 is FQNEAQ in the germline V gene (reference sequence). The CDR3 has 18 residues. CDR3 region: CASSLDPSRTGLSYEQYF. CDR3 nucleotide sequence: TGTGCCAGCAGCTTAGACCCTAGCCGGACAGGGCTAAGCTACGAGCAGTACTTC.

This chain uses TRBV5-1 with TRBJ2-7, with 12 bases fitting TRBD1. This CDR3 is 16 amino acids long. Germline V gene data show CDR1 as SGHRS and CDR2 as YFSETQ. V lost 0 bases and J lost 3; bases outside the gene matches: 4. CDR3 sequence: CASSLGDRGLFYEQYF. The CDR3, as DNA: TGCGCCAGCAGCTTGGGGGACAGGGGGCTCTTCTACGAGCAGTACTTC.

V is TRBV6-5 and J is TRBJ1-2; no clear D. The CDR3 is made up of 14 amino acids. V was clipped by 0 bases and J by 0 bases, with 5 bases between them. The germline V gene encodes CDR1 MNHEY and CDR2 SVGAGI. CDR3 in DNA: TGTGCCAGCAGTTACTCGCACCCTAACTATGGCTACACCTTC. Its protein product is CASSYSHPNYGYTF.

V and J are TRBV28 and TRBJ2-5, with D possibly being TRBD1 or TRBD2 (5 bases each). The germline V and J ends were trimmed by 3 bases and 7 bases, with 9 bases remaining between them. The CDR3 runs to 12 residues. Germline assignment: CDR1 MDHEN and CDR2 SYDVKM. CDR3 bases: TGTGCCAGCAGTTTGAGGGGAGCGACCCAGTACTTC. This encodes CASSLRGATQYF. The full variable domain, with the rest looked up from reference TRBV28 and TRBJ2-5, is DVKVTQSSRYLVKRTGEKVFLECVQDMDHENMFWYRQDPGLGLRLIYFSYDVKMKEKGDIPEGYSVSREKKERFSLILESASTNQTSMYLCASSLRGATQYFGPGTRLLVL.

J is TRBJ2-3 and V is TRBV6-1, with TRBD1 matching over 7 bases. The V gene end was trimmed by 7 bases and the J gene end by 0 bases; junction bases not matched to a gene: 4. Germline assignment: CDR1 MNHNS and CDR2 SASEGT. There are 14 residues in the CDR3. For the CDR3, the DNA is TGTGCCAGCAACCTACAGGGGAGCACAGATACGCAGTATTTT. Protein: CASNLQGSTDTQYF.

V and J are TRBV5-1 and TRBJ1-2, with 7 bases fitting TRBD1. There are 14 residues in the CDR3. Germline-derived CDR1 and CDR2 are SGHRS and YFSETQ. V dropped 3 bases and J dropped 6; count of bases not matched to a gene: 8. CDR3 amino acids: CASSSYRQGDGYTF. The CDR3 region has the DNA TGCGCCAGCAGCTCTTATCGACAGGGAGATGGCTACACCTTC.

This chain joins TRBV10-3 and TRBJ2-7; no clear D. Per the germline V gene, CDR1 is ENHRY and CDR2 is SYGVKD. V shed 0 bases and J shed 0 bases, with 12 bases lying between them. The CDR3 runs 16 residues. DNA for the CDR3: TGTGCCATCAGTGAGTCGAATTTGATGCGCTCCTACGAGCAGTACTTC. It yields the protein CAISESNLMRSYEQYF.

In this sample, this clone turned up a few times. The chain recombines TRBV5-1 with TRBJ2-6; D uncertain. The V end lost 3 bases, the J end lost 0 bases, and 4 bases lay between the germline ends. Per the germline V gene, CDR1 is SGHRS and CDR2 is YFSETQ. The CDR3 covers 14 residues. The CDR3 DNA is TGCGCCAGCAGCTCTACCTCTGGGGCCAACGTCCTGACTTTC. Amino acids: CASSSTSGANVLTF.

There are a few counts of this clone. This chain connects TRBV27 to TRBJ1-2; D gene uncertain. Germline V gene lookup returns CDR1 MNHEY and CDR2 SMNVEV (reference sequence). V shed 5 bases and J shed 5 bases, with 21 bases lying between them. The CDR3 spans 16 residues. In DNA, the CDR3 is TGTGCCAGCAGTAAAGTCTTTTTAGGTTCGGGGTATGGCTACACCTTC. Amino acid sequence: CASSKVFLGSGYGYTF.

The chain uses TRBV6-1 and TRBJ1-5; 9 bases are a match to TRBD1. CDR1 is MNHNS, CDR2 SASEGT, per germline. V was pared by 6 bases and J by 6 bases, with 6 bases of the junction left unmatched. The CDR3 spans 14 residues. CDR3 in DNA: TGTGCCAGCAGGGACAGGGGCCAAGTTCAGCCCCAGCATTTT. Residues: CASRDRGQVQPQHF.

In this sample, this clone turned up a few times. The rearrangement links TRBV5-1 to TRBJ2-5, with D unresolved. V lost 1 base, J lost 6 bases, and 10 bases lay in between. CDR1 and CDR2 from the germline V gene are SGHRS and YFSETQ. The CDR3 runs 13 residues. DNA of the CDR3: TGCGCCAGCAGCTTGAATTACGGGCAGACCCAGTACTTC. This codes for CASSLNYGQTQYF.

The chain has TRBV6-6 and TRBJ1-3, with D unclear. The length of the CDR3 is 15 residues. The germline gives CDR1 MNHNY, CDR2 SVGAGI (reference sequence). V dropped 0 bases and J dropped 0 bases, with 6 bases sitting between them. The CDR3 region has the DNA TGTGCCAGCAGTTACTCCGAGGACTCTGGAAACACCATATATTTT. It is translated as CASSYSEDSGNTIYF.

The rearrangement uses TRBV28 and TRBJ2-7, with D tentatively TRBD1 or TRBD2 (6 bases each). The CDR3 covers 14 residues. The germline CDR1 and CDR2 sequences are MDHEN and SYDVKM. The V gene lost 7 bases and the J gene lost 4 bases, with 17 bases spanning the gap. The CDR3 DNA reads TGTGCCAGCAAGGGGGGACTCCGAGTGTACGAGCAGTACTTC. This sequence encodes CASKGGLRVYEQYF.

The rearrangement joins TRBV28 to TRBJ2-7; D not resolved. V lost 10 bases and J lost 2, with 12 bases in between. The CDR3 sequence is 12 residues long. Germline CDR1 MDHEN, CDR2 SYDVKM. As DNA, the CDR3 is TGTGCCACCTCGGTTGTTACCTACGAGCAGTACTTC. Its translation is CATSVVTYEQYF.

The CDR3 DNA sequence: TGTGCCTGGAGTACCAGGACTTACGAGCAGTACTTC. This sequence encodes CAWSTRTYEQYF. The J gene is TRBJ2-7, the V gene TRBV30, with D possibly matching TRBD2 (5 bases). CDR1 GTSNPN and CDR2 SVGIG come from the germline V gene (reference sequence). V was shortened by 2 bases and J by 4 bases, with 9 bases between the two germline ends. The CDR3 contains 12 residues.

This chain joins TRBV5-4 and TRBJ1-1, with TRBD1 identical over 8 bases. V shed 6 bases and J 3 bases; nucleotides not matched to a gene: 10. Germline CDR1 is SGHNT and CDR2 is YYREEE (reference sequence). The CDR3 is 15 amino acids. This chain's CDR3 is CASNKKQGVDTEAFF. The CDR3 nucleotides are TGTGCCAGCAACAAGAAACAGGGGGTAGACACTGAAGCTTTCTTT.